This T cell receptor beta chain was obtained from a study of CXCR3-negative and CXCR3-positive naive CD8 T cells. In the study overall: Total TRB output reached 130 million to 150 million reads, about 1.5 +/- 0.3 million per library.

Study-wide results and limits: With surface CD5 comparable between naive subsets, TCR strength was estimated using properties derived from the TRB CDR3. For naive cells, CXCR3-negative and CXCR3-positive subsets had similar TRBV-TRBJ usage; for memory cells, usage differed. For CXCR3-positive naive cells, TRB CDR3s were more hydrophobic than those of CXCR3-negative naive cells.

Details on this clonotype: Its specificity is unknown.

Each TRB cDNA library was prepared by 5' RACE (with UMI labels). From the 5' RACE reads, TCRdb lists one entry per CDR3 protein and no DNA. The repertoire table contains about 150,000 distinct CDR3 sequences. By phenotype, naive CD8+ T cells were CD45RO-CCR7+CD27+CD95-. The germline V gene encodes CDR1 SGHAT and CDR2 FQNNGV. The CDR3 sequence is 16 residues long. Sequencing was done on a sample of naive CXCR3+ CD8+ T cells from blood. Stated subset: CD45RO-CCR7+CD27+CD95- naive CD8+ T cells expressing CXCR3 (TNR3+). This sequence originates from a human donor in good health. Some clones in this sample may be carry-over from other donors' samples. V and J are TRBV11-2 and TRBJ2-1; TCRdb indicates TRBD2, and absent DNA this call remains unverified. CDR3 protein: CASSLGTSGTYNEQFF.